The 28 T cell receptor beta chains in this list originate from one sample, sequenced in a study of CD8+ T cells in alopecia areata. Sequencing templates came from extracted RNA that was reverse transcribed into cDNA. Here immunoSEQ multiplex PCR was the method, and the copy in TCRdb shows in-frame clones only, minus some. The sample gives 200,000 to 250,000 clones, 64% of which show up once; about 4% is in the top ten. Specified treatment: oral pan-JAK inhibitor, 5-10 mg twice daily. The source was CD4+ T cells sorted from blood, collected at week 4, from a patient treated with tofacitinib. The receptors come from a human donor with alopecia areata.

V usage is TRBV30 and J usage is TRBJ1-2; 10 nucleotides align to TRBD1. Germline lookup yields CDR1 GTSNPN and CDR2 SVGIG (reference sequence). The junction had 11 bases not matched to a gene; V was cut back by 8 bases and J by 8 bases. This CDR3 spans 13 amino acids. CDR3 coding DNA: TGTGCCGGATCCCTGGGACAGGGGATGGGCTACACCTTC. Translation gives CAGSLGQGMGYTF.

This sequence joins TRBV19 and TRBJ1-2; TRBD1 matches at 10 bases. Trimming removed 6 bases from V and 5 bases from J; junction bases left unmatched: 9. Germline V gene lookup returns CDR1 LNHDA and CDR2 SQIVND (reference sequence). The CDR3 runs 15 residues. The CDR3 is CASSAGTGDGYGYTF. The CDR3 DNA is TGTGCCAGTAGCGCCGGGACAGGGGATGGATATGGCTACACCTTC.

The chain has TRBV5-1 and TRBJ2-1; 7 nucleotides match TRBD2. This CDR3 has 15 amino acids. V dropped 0 bases and J dropped 1; count of bases not matched to a gene: 1. CDR1 is SGHRS and CDR2 is YFSETQ in the germline V gene. This CDR3 reads CASSLASGSYNEQFF. DNA of the CDR3: TGCGCCAGCAGCTTGGCTAGCGGATCCTACAATGAGCAGTTCTTC.

The chain combines TRBV5-1 with TRBJ1-2; D may be TRBD1 (5 bases). CDR3 length equals 15 residues. CDR1 and CDR2 from the germline V gene are SGHRS and YFSETQ. The V gene lost 0 bases and the J gene lost 7 bases, with 16 bases spanning the gap. The DNA of the CDR3 is TGCGCCAGCAGCTTGGCCGGCGGGGCAACCAGTGGCTACACCTTC. Protein product: CASSLAGGATSGYTF.

This clone showed up just once. The chain uses TRBV30 and TRBJ2-3, with D uncertain. Germline V lookup: CDR1 GTSNPN, CDR2 SVGIG (reference sequence). This CDR3 has 11 amino acids. V gave up 7 bases and J gave up 3 bases, with 8 bases separating them. The CDR3 DNA reads TGTGCCTCGTCCGCAACAGATACGCAGTATTTT. Its protein product is CASSATDTQYF.

This clone has more than one count but fewer than ten. The chain is built from TRBV2 and TRBJ2-7; 9 nucleotides agree with TRBD1. In germline, CDR1 is SNHLY, CDR2 FYNNEI. With V trimmed by 10 bases and J by 4 bases, 5 bases remained unmatched. The CDR3 is made up of 12 amino acids. CDR3 coding DNA: TGTGCCACACGACAGGGGGGTTACGAGCAGTACTTC. Protein product: CATRQGGYEQYF.

This chain joins TRBV6-5 and TRBJ1-2, with a weak D call TRBD1 (5 bases). There are 14 residues in the CDR3. Germline V gene lookup returns CDR1 MNHEY and CDR2 SVGAGI. V was pared by 2 bases and J by 3 bases, with 10 bases between. For the CDR3, the DNA is TGTGCCAGCAGTTACAGGGGCGAGGACTATGGCTACACCTTC. This translates into CASSYRGEDYGYTF.

This chain links TRBV30 with TRBJ1-1; D might be TRBD1 (5 bases). CDR1 is GTSNPN and CDR2 is SVGIG in the germline V gene (reference sequence). V lost 0 bases and J lost 3, with 11 bases in between. This CDR3 is built from 14 residues. The CDR3 is CAWSVLRVDTEAFF. CDR3 in DNA: TGTGCCTGGAGTGTACTCAGGGTGGACACTGAAGCTTTCTTT.

The chain is built from TRBV30 and TRBJ1-2, with D unresolved. Between the trimmed V and J ends, which lost 0 bases and 8 bases, there was a span of 13 bases. The CDR3 covers 13 residues. Per germline, CDR1 GTSNPN and CDR2 SVGIG (reference sequence). The CDR3 spells CAWSVMEINGYTF. The CDR3, as DNA: TGTGCCTGGAGTGTTATGGAAATTAACGGCTACACCTTC.

The table lists this clone with a few counts. Other DNA sequences in this specimen translate into the identical CDR3. V gene TRBV30 combines with J gene TRBJ1-5, with D uncertain. This CDR3 contains 13 residues. Trimming pared 0 bases from V and 4 bases from J, leaving 7 bases between. Germline V gene sequence: CDR1 GTSNPN, CDR2 SVGIG (reference sequence). In nucleotides, the CDR3 is TGTGCCTGGAGTGTATTAGGAAATCAGCCCCAGCATTTT. Protein product: CAWSVLGNQPQHF. Looking up the rest from reference TRBV30 and TRBJ1-5 gives the full variable domain: SQTIHQWPATLVQPVGSPLSLECTVEGTSNPNLYWYRQAAGRGLQLLFYSVGIGQISSEVPQNLSASRPQDRQFILSSKKLLLSDSGFYLCAWSVLGNQPQHFGDGTRLSIL.

V usage is TRBV11-2 and J usage is TRBJ2-3; 11 bases match TRBD2. This CDR3 is built from 18 residues. Germline values: CDR1 SGHAT, CDR2 FQNNGV. J was trimmed by 3 bases and V by 1 base; bases with no gene match: 9. The CDR3 loop reads CASSLVVAGGRWTDTQYF. The DNA of the CDR3 is TGTGCCAGCAGCTTAGTGGTAGCGGGGGGGCGGTGGACAGATACGCAGTATTTT.

This clone was counted a few times. V gene TRBV18 combines with J gene TRBJ2-5; unclear D gene. The V end was cut by 1 base, the J end by 5 bases, with 5 bases between. CDR3 size: 12 residues. Germline V gene sequence: CDR1 KGHSH, CDR2 LQKENI. This CDR3 reads CASSPLPETQYF. CDR3 sequence (DNA): TGTGCCAGCTCACCACTCCCGGAGACCCAGTACTTC.

This CDR3 reads CASTLKGAGANVLTF. CDR3 coding DNA: TGCGCCAGCACCTTGAAGGGGGCTGGGGCCAACGTCCTGACTTTC. The chain uses TRBV4-3 and TRBJ2-6; a weak D match, TRBD1 (6 bases). Germline V lookup: CDR1 LGHNA, CDR2 YSLEER. Trimming removed 7 bases at V and 2 bases at J, with 12 bases between. There are 15 residues in the CDR3.

The chain combines TRBV7-2 with TRBJ1-2; D not certain. The CDR3 runs to 12 residues. Trimming stripped 6 bases from V and 1 base from J, with 6 bases between. Germline V lookup: CDR1 SGHTA, CDR2 FQGNSA. In nucleotides, the CDR3 is TGTGCCAGCAGTGGCCTTAACTATGGCTACACCTTC. It codes for CASSGLNYGYTF.

This clone came up once. The chain employs TRBV10-3 and TRBJ2-7; 14 nucleotides agree with TRBD2. CDR3 length: 13 amino acids. Germline values: CDR1 ENHRY, CDR2 SYGVKD. With 6 bases clipped from V and 6 bases from J, the junction kept 1 base outside the gene matches. Here the CDR3 reads CAISGLAGGEQYF. In DNA form, the CDR3 reads TGTGCCATCAGCGGACTAGCGGGGGGCGAGCAGTACTTC.

V and J are TRBV4-3 and TRBJ1-2, with D hard to call. Germline V CDR1 and CDR2: LGHNA, YSLEER. The CDR3 is 15 residues long. V was clipped by 0 bases and J by 0 bases, with 8 bases between them. CDR3 protein: CASSQERKSNYGYTF. The CDR3, as DNA: TGCGCCAGCAGCCAAGAAAGGAAATCTAACTATGGCTACACCTTC.

The V call is TRBV7-6, the J call TRBJ2-6; either TRBD1 or TRBD2 may fit D (5 bases each). Trimming left V 3 bases short and J 2 bases short, with 11 bases between. The CDR3 totals 16 residues. Germline values: CDR1 SGHVS, CDR2 FNYEAQ. Here the CDR3 reads CASSLNPGPGANVLTF. In DNA form, the CDR3 reads TGTGCCAGCAGCTTGAATCCGGGGCCTGGGGCCAACGTCCTGACTTTC.

The V and J genes are TRBV5-1 and TRBJ2-2, with D unclear. CDR3 length: 16 amino acids. The V end was cut by 4 bases, the J end by 4 bases, with 17 bases between. Germline V CDR1 and CDR2: SGHRS, YFSETQ. CDR3 DNA sequence: TGCGCCAGCAGCGGCGAGACCACGGCAGCCACCGGGGAGCTGTTTTTT. Protein: CASSGETTAATGELFF.

The gene calls are TRBV2 and TRBJ2-1; unclear D gene. Germline V gene sequence: CDR1 SNHLY, CDR2 FYNNEI. Trimming removed 5 bases at V and 7 bases at J, with 18 bases between. The CDR3 is made up of 15 amino acids. CDR3 in DNA: TGTGCCAGCAGTCAGAGGCTAGGGCAAAGGAATGAGCAGTTCTTC. This codes for CASSQRLGQRNEQFF.

The chain has TRBV7-2 and TRBJ2-2, with unresolved D. Germline V gene lookup returns CDR1 SGHTA and CDR2 FQGNSA. The V end lost 5 bases, the J end lost 0 bases, and 10 bases lay between the germline ends. CDR3 length equals 15 residues. CDR3 residues: CASSPSSANTGELFF. As DNA, the CDR3 is TGTGCCAGCAGCCCAAGTTCGGCGAACACCGGGGAGCTGTTTTTT.

This clone was seen a few times. CDR3 in amino acids: CASSVSTGGGYGYTF. The DNA for the CDR3 is TGTGCCAGCAGCGTATCGACAGGGGGCGGCTATGGCTACACCTTC. The V and J genes are TRBV9 and TRBJ1-2; TRBD1 aligns across 10 bases. This CDR3 is built from 15 residues. Per germline, CDR1 SGDLS and CDR2 YYNGEE. Germline trimming cut 1 base from V and 4 bases from J; bases unmatched to any gene: 4.

The chain links TRBV29-1 to TRBJ1-1; a weak D match, TRBD1 (5 bases). This CDR3 is built from 12 residues. Germline loops: CDR1 SQVTM, CDR2 ANQGSEA. Between the trimmed V and J ends, which lost 4 bases and 1 base, there was a span of 7 bases. CDR3 sequence: CSVGRGNTEAFF. CDR3 sequence (DNA): TGCAGCGTTGGAAGGGGGAACACTGAAGCTTTCTTT.

This chain uses TRBV4-1 with TRBJ1-2; 10 nucleotides line up with TRBD1. The CDR3 extends over 17 amino acids. The trim removed 1 base at V and 1 base at J, leaving 6 bases unmatched. Germline V gene lookup returns CDR1 MGHRA and CDR2 YSYEKL. CDR3: CASSQGLWTGGNYGYTF. In nucleotides, the CDR3 is TGCGCCAGCAGCCAAGGTCTGTGGACAGGGGGTAACTATGGCTACACCTTC.

The chain joins TRBV29-1 to TRBJ1-1; D gene ambiguous. CDR3 length equals 13 residues. CDR1 is SQVTM and CDR2 is ANQGSEA in the germline V gene. V lost 7 bases, J lost 5 bases, and 17 bases lay in between. For the CDR3, the DNA is TGCAGCGGCGCGGTGGCAGCGGGAACTGAAGCTTTCTTT. This translates into CSGAVAAGTEAFF.

The J gene is TRBJ1-1, the V gene TRBV2; no clear D. V lost 9 bases and J 0 bases, leaving 11 bases between the germline ends. The CDR3 is made up of 13 amino acids. CDR1 and CDR2 (germline): SNHLY, FYNNEI. CDR3 DNA: TGTGCCAGTTCGAATGGGATGAACACTGAAGCTTTCTTT. As protein: CASSNGMNTEAFF.

This clone has only a few counts. This chain joins TRBV5-4 and TRBJ2-4; TRBD2 aligns across 8 bases. V gave up 10 bases and J gave up 1 base; unmatched junction bases: 10. The CDR3 contains 15 residues. Per germline, CDR1 SGHNT and CDR2 YYREEE (reference sequence). The CDR3 loop reads CASSSGGPAKNIQYF. The CDR3 DNA follows: TGTGCCTCCAGCTCGGGGGGGCCGGCCAAAAACATTCAGTACTTC.

This CDR3 is CASSEGGEGEDTQYF. The CDR3 nucleotides read TGCGCCAGCAGCGAGGGCGGGGAGGGAGAAGATACGCAGTATTTT. The chain has TRBV4-3 and TRBJ2-3; 7 bases fit TRBD2. The ends lost 5 bases at V and 5 bases at J; junction bases unmatched: 10. Germline values: CDR1 LGHNA, CDR2 YSLEER. The CDR3 contains 15 residues.

This clone was observed a handful of times. V and J are TRBV10-3 and TRBJ2-5; D call uncertain. CDR3 length equals 13 residues. With 3 bases removed from V and 2 bases from J, the gap between germline ends came to 7 bases. Germline assignment: CDR1 ENHRY and CDR2 SYGVKD. CDR3 nucleotide sequence: TGTGCCATCAGTGACGAGCAACAAGAGACCCAGTACTTC. This gives the protein CAISDEQQETQYF.